The clone carrying this T cell receptor (beta chain) was seen once. Its antigen is still unknown. Trimming stripped 0 bases from V and 4 bases from J, with 9 bases between. This CDR3 region has 15 residues. The germline CDR1 and CDR2 sequences are LGHNA and YNFKEQ. These data are taken from a study of cytomegalovirus exposure and HLA in healthy donors. Sequencing was performed with immunoSEQ multiplex PCR; in TCRdb, only in-frame clones are kept and a portion is missing. The sample contains 150,000 to 200,000 clones, roughly 86% of which appear only once. Study-wide results and limits: The TCR clusters that emerged in the first cohort tended, a later analysis found, to co-occur in the 120 or so validation repertoires. Cytomegalovirus-associated status was assigned to around 160 TCR beta chains. Cytomegalovirus status was reportedly diagnosed by the classifier with high sensitivity and specificity. Most TCR sequences were seen very rarely across donors, but some public TCRs occurred in many.

The gene calls are TRBV4-2 and TRBJ1-4, with a tentative D call TRBD1 (5 bases). The specimen sequenced was PBMCs. This receptor was identified in a young man in good health and CMV-seropositive. DNA of the CDR3: TGTGCCAGCAGCCAAGAGCACAGGATTAATGAAAAACTGTTTTTT. Residues: CASSQEHRINEKLFF.